This record looks at one T cell receptor beta chain sequence and its context. The repertoire was sequenced with immunoSEQ multiplex PCR; TCRdb's copy has only in-frame clones and lacks some. The repertoire consists of about 98,000 clones, with roughly 85% occurring once and the leading ten covering approximately 2%. As for treatment: preoperative locoregional IRX-2 cytokine immunotherapy. Patients received preoperative, locoregional IRX-2 cytokine immunotherapy in a phase Ib study. The sample originates from a study of preoperative IRX-2 immunotherapy in early breast cancer. CDR1 is MGHDK and CDR2 is SYGVNS in the germline V gene. The ends were cut back, 1 base at V and 5 bases at J, with 11 bases in the middle. The CDR3 is made up of 14 amino acids.

This sample comprised tumor tissue, obtained after IRX-2 immunotherapy. This sequence originates from a human donor with breast cancer. The gene calls are TRBV25-1 and TRBJ1-1; D is undetermined. CDR3 region: CASSEWGGRTEAFF. The CDR3 DNA is TGTGCCAGCAGTGAATGGGGAGGAAGGACTGAAGCTTTCTTT.